Presented here are 32 T cell receptor beta chains from one specimen sequenced in a study of Graves' ophthalmopathy and Graves' hyperthyroidism. TCR beta CDR3 regions were amplified from RNA transcripts. First-round RT-PCR relied on HTBI primers, and a second-round multiplex PCR came next. One entry per CDR3 protein, called by TCRdb with MiXCR from the multiplex PCR reads. The data hold about 660,000 distinct CDR3 sequences, with about 41% observed a single time. The sample was peripheral blood. The receptor source for this set is an adult man with Graves' ophthalmopathy.

This clonotype appeared many times. This chain links TRBV12-3 or TRBV12-4 with TRBJ1-1; D is undetermined. The ends were cut back, 3 bases at V and 7 bases at J, with 9 bases in the middle. The CDR3 is made up of 12 amino acids. CDR3 sequence (DNA): TGTGCCAGCAGTTTCCCAGACGATGAAGCTTTCTTT. Encoded protein: CASSFPDDEAFF.

This clonotype was seen ten or more times. The chain links TRBV10-3 to TRBJ2-7; tentatively, D is TRBD2 (6 bases). Germline V gives CDR1 ENHRY, CDR2 SYGVKD. V was trimmed by 5 bases and J by 3 bases, leaving 14 bases between them. The CDR3 sequence is 14 residues long. CDR3 coding DNA: TGTGCCATCAGTTCGGGGGAGCACCGCTACGAGCAGTACTTC. Translated: CAISSGEHRYEQYF.

Ten or more counts support this clonotype. V usage is TRBV9 and J usage is TRBJ1-1; 7 nucleotides match TRBD1. This CDR3 has 16 amino acids. The germline gives CDR1 SGDLS, CDR2 YYNGEE. V was clipped by 4 bases and J by 1 base; unmatched bases: 10. CDR3 residues: CASSPPGGERNTEAFF. The CDR3 nucleotides read TGTGCCAGCAGCCCCCCAGGGGGGGAGAGGAACACTGAAGCTTTCTTT.

This clonotype occurred many times. This chain joins TRBV9 and TRBJ2-2; D possibly corresponds to TRBD1 (6 bases). V lost 3 bases to trimming and J lost 10 bases, with 10 bases between them. The CDR3 length is 12 residues. Germline CDR1 reads SGDLS; CDR2 reads YYNGEE. This CDR3 is CASSATGMELFF. Here the CDR3 DNA reads TGTGCCAGCAGCGCCACAGGGATGGAGCTGTTTTTT.

About this clonotype itself: Here the CDR3 omits its conserved ending phenylalanine or tryptophan, so a read error is the likely source. The rearrangement uses TRBV27 and TRBJ1-1, with no clear D. The germline gives CDR1 MNHEY, CDR2 SMNVEV (reference sequence). V lost 5 bases and J 1 base, leaving 8 bases between the germline ends. The CDR3 extends over 13 amino acids. CDR3 sequence: CASSTEPNTEAFS. In DNA, the CDR3 is TGTGCCAGCAGTACCGAGCCGAACACTGAAGCTTTCTCT.

This clonotype was recorded many times. The chain uses TRBV20-1 and TRBJ1-1, with D maybe TRBD1 (5 bases). Germline CDR1 is DFQATT and CDR2 is SNEGSKA (reference sequence). V was pared by 0 bases and J by 7 bases, with 6 bases between. The CDR3 runs to 11 residues. The CDR3 spells CSARETVEAFF. For the CDR3, the DNA is TGCAGTGCTAGAGAGACAGTTGAAGCTTTCTTT.

In regard to this clonotype: This may be a read error: a much more frequent sequence differs by one nucleotide. The V and J genes are TRBV11-2 and TRBJ2-7; 7 bases are a match to TRBD1. The ends lost 5 bases at V and 11 bases at J; junction bases unmatched: 12. Per germline, CDR1 SGHAT and CDR2 FQNNGV. The CDR3 covers 13 residues. In nucleotides, the CDR3 is TGTGCCAGCAGCCACCGGAGACAGGGTCTGGAGTACTTC. This codes for CASSHRRQGLEYF.

This clonotype has only a few counts. This chain links TRBV7-9 with TRBJ2-7, with 7 nucleotides matching TRBD1. The ends lost 2 bases at V and 6 bases at J; junction bases unmatched: 7. Germline V gene lookup returns CDR1 SEHNR and CDR2 FQNEAQ (reference sequence). The CDR3 covers 14 residues. CDR3 coding DNA: TGTGCCAGCAGCTTACCTTTGACAGGGCCCGAGCAGTACTTC. This codes for CASSLPLTGPEQYF.

This clonotype has a handful of counts. The chain combines TRBV20-1 with TRBJ1-5; possibly TRBD1 for D (5 bases). The V end lost 3 bases, the J end lost 3 bases, and 15 bases lay between the germline ends. CDR1 DFQATT and CDR2 SNEGSKA come from the germline V gene (reference sequence). This CDR3 contains 15 residues. This CDR3 reads CSASSGSGVNQPQHF. In DNA form, the CDR3 reads TGCAGTGCTAGCTCGGGGTCGGGGGTCAATCAGCCCCAGCATTTT.

This chain joins TRBV25-1 and TRBJ2-5; TRBD2 matches at 8 bases. CDR3 length: 13 residues. V gave up 8 bases and J gave up 3 bases; unmatched junction bases: 5. The germline V gene encodes CDR1 MGHDK and CDR2 SYGVNS. The CDR3, as DNA: TGTGCCAGCGTCGGCGGGAGGAAAGAGACCCAGTACTTC. Amino acids: CASVGGRKETQYF.

Regarding this clonotype: Being one base from a much bigger clone, this may be a read error. The chain combines TRBV13 with TRBJ1-1; D ambiguous. Germline V lookup: CDR1 PRHDT, CDR2 FYEKMQ (reference sequence). The CDR3 loop spans 12 amino acids. The CDR3 spells CAGSATGTEAFF. Here the CDR3 DNA reads TGTGCCGGCAGCGCCACGGGGACTGAAGCTTTCTTT.

As concerns this clonotype: A junction end diverges from the germline sequence, so it may reflect a read error. The chain couples TRBV10-3 to TRBJ2-6; the D gene is possibly TRBD1 (6 bases). The germline V gene encodes CDR1 ENHRY and CDR2 SYGVKD. CDR3 length: 15 residues. The CDR3 protein is CASSPGVTGANVLTF. The DNA of the CDR3 is TGTGCCAGCAGTCCAGGGGTAACAGGGGCCAACGTCCTGACTTTC.

This clonotype was counted at least ten times. The genes are TRBV7-9 and TRBJ1-1; D remains unclear. The V and J ends lost 5 bases and 7 bases respectively, with 14 bases between them. CDR3 length: 13 amino acids. Germline V gene lookup returns CDR1 SEHNR and CDR2 FQNEAQ (reference sequence). CDR3 region: CASSHTLSDEAFF. CDR3 DNA sequence: TGTGCCAGCAGCCACACACTCTCTGATGAAGCTTTCTTT.

V is TRBV9 and J is TRBJ1-3; TRBD1 might be the D (6 bases). V lost 4 bases and J 8 bases, leaving 16 bases between the germline ends. CDR3 length: 14 residues. Germline-derived CDR1 and CDR2 are SGDLS and YYNGEE. CDR3 in amino acids: CASSPGHYGYTIYF. The CDR3 coding sequence is TGTGCCAGCAGCCCGGGACATTATGGCTACACCATATATTTT.

This rearrangement joins TRBV29-1 to TRBJ1-3; a weak D match, TRBD1 (5 bases). Trimming pared 5 bases from V and 4 bases from J, leaving 6 bases between. Germline-derived CDR1 and CDR2 are SQVTM and ANQGSEA. The CDR3 has 11 amino acids. The CDR3 protein is CSVRDGNTIYF. Here the CDR3 DNA reads TGCAGCGTTCGGGACGGAAACACCATATATTTT.

This chain uses TRBV10-3 with TRBJ1-2, with no clear D. CDR1 is ENHRY and CDR2 is SYGVKD in the germline V gene. With 6 bases removed from V and 8 bases from J, the gap between germline ends came to 10 bases. The CDR3 length is 11 residues. The CDR3 here is CAIREGDGYTF. As DNA, the CDR3 is TGTGCCATCAGGGAGGGAGACGGCTACACCTTC.

This clonotype was recorded many times. The genes are TRBV4-3 and TRBJ1-2, with a weak D call TRBD1 (5 bases). The length of the CDR3 is 14 residues. With 0 bases removed from V and 8 bases from J, the gap between germline ends came to 13 bases. CDR1 is LGHNA, CDR2 YSLEER, per germline. The CDR3 DNA reads as TGCGCCAGCAGCCAAGATCGAGGGACTAAGGGCTACACCTTC. Its protein product is CASSQDRGTKGYTF.

The genes are TRBV2 and TRBJ2-2; perhaps TRBD1 as D (5 bases). Germline V gives CDR1 SNHLY, CDR2 FYNNEI. This CDR3 has 13 residues. Trimming removed 11 bases from V and 4 bases from J, with 14 bases in between. CDR3 in amino acids: CAWSPGITGELFF. CDR3 nucleotides: TGTGCCTGGAGTCCAGGGATCACCGGGGAGCTGTTTTTT.

This CDR3 reads CSVDRDRGRYEQFF. CDR3 DNA: TGCAGCGTTGACAGGGACAGAGGGCGGTATGAGCAGTTCTTC. This chain connects TRBV29-1 to TRBJ2-7, with 7 positions matching TRBD1. The J call may be wrong; the DNA end is better matched by TRBJ2-1. The CDR3 has 14 residues. Germline CDR1 is SQVTM and CDR2 is ANQGSEA.

The V gene is TRBV9, the J gene TRBJ2-7; D is uncertain. Germline CDR1 and CDR2: SGDLS and YYNGEE. Trimming removed 3 bases from V and 5 bases from J, with 15 bases in between. The CDR3 is made up of 14 amino acids. This CDR3 is CASSDNFRSHEQYF. As DNA, the CDR3 is TGTGCCAGCAGCGACAATTTTAGGTCCCACGAGCAGTACTTC.

This clonotype occurred many times. The J gene is TRBJ1-2, the V gene TRBV7-2, with D possibly TRBD1 on 5 matching bases. CDR1 SGHTA and CDR2 FQGNSA come from the germline V gene. The CDR3 totals 17 residues. V was cut by 5 bases and J by 2 bases, with 21 bases left in between. The CDR3 sequence is CASSTRGWGPLNYGYTF. The CDR3 coding sequence is TGTGCCAGCAGCACCAGAGGGTGGGGACCCCTGAACTATGGCTACACCTTC.

This clonotype was recorded only once. Possible read error: a much larger clone is one base away. V is TRBV6-2 or TRBV6-3 and J is TRBJ1-5; D is undetermined. Deletions cut 3 bases from V and 3 bases from J, with 9 bases between. There are 14 residues in the CDR3. In germline, CDR1 is MNHEY, CDR2 SVGEGT. DNA for the CDR3: TGTGCCAGCAGTTATGAGGGAAACAATCAGCCCCAGCATTTT. Translated, it gives CASSYEGNNQPQHF.

Many counts were recorded for this clonotype. The chain carries TRBV2 and TRBJ1-5; a possible D gene is TRBD1 (6 bases). Trimming left V 6 bases short and J 6 bases short, with 15 bases between. There are 14 residues in the CDR3. The germline V gene has CDR1 SNHLY and CDR2 FYNNEI. DNA for the CDR3: TGTGCCAGCAGACAGGGCGTACCTTCTCAGCCCCAGCATTTT. The encoded protein is CASRQGVPSQPQHF. The complete variable domain, with remaining parts taken from reference TRBV2 and TRBJ1-5, reads EPEVTQTPSHQVTQMGQEVILRCVPISNHLYFYWYRQILGQKVEFLVSFYNNEISEKSEIFDDQFSVERPDGSNFTLKIRSTKLEDSAMYFCASRQGVPSQPQHFGDGTRLSIL.

This clonotype was picked up many times. The chain employs TRBV19 and TRBJ1-5; D not resolved. The CDR3 consists of 15 residues. Trimming left V 6 bases short and J 0 bases short, with 12 bases between. Germline CDR1 LNHDA, CDR2 SQIVND (reference sequence). Here the CDR3 reads CASRGGLDSNQPQHF. CDR3 coding DNA: TGTGCCAGTAGGGGAGGGTTGGATAGCAATCAGCCCCAGCATTTT.

The rearrangement links TRBV29-1 to TRBJ2-7; TRBD1 is a possible D gene (5 bases). In germline, CDR1 is SQVTM, CDR2 ANQGSEA. V lost 2 bases and J lost 2, with 13 bases in between. The CDR3 consists of 14 residues. CDR3 sequence: CSVELTELTYEQYF. The CDR3 DNA sequence: TGCAGCGTTGAATTGACAGAGCTAACCTACGAGCAGTACTTC.

About this clonotype: An end of the junction differs from the germline gene, which may be a read error. The chain is built from TRBV7-9 and TRBJ1-1; D remains unclear. The germline V gene encodes CDR1 SEHNR and CDR2 FQNEAQ (reference sequence). The CDR3 is 15 amino acids. CDR3 bases: TGTGTCAGCAGCCAAGCCAGAAACAGTGGGACTGAAGCTTTCTTT. Its protein product is CVSSQARNSGTEAFF. Using reference TRBV7-9 and TRBJ1-1 for the parts outside the CDR3, the full variable domain is DTGVSQNPRHKITKRGQNVTFRCDPISEHNRLYWYRQTLGQGPEFLTYFQNEAQLEKSRLLSDRFSAERPKGSFSTLEIQRTEQGDSAMYLCVSSQARNSGTEAFFGQGTRLTVV.

To note about this clonotype: At one boundary the junction diverges from the germline segment, which might be a read error. The chain employs TRBV29-1 and TRBJ2-3; TRBD2 matches 7 bases. Per germline, CDR1 SQVTM and CDR2 ANQGSEA. The CDR3 runs to 15 residues. CDR3 in amino acids: CSVEAGREYLDMQYF. In DNA form, the CDR3 reads TGCAGCGTTGAAGCAGGGCGGGAGTATCTAGATATGCAGTATTTT.

This clonotype was seen ten or more times. The chain is built from TRBV20-1 and TRBJ1-1; D gene uncertain. Germline V lookup: CDR1 DFQATT, CDR2 SNEGSKA (reference sequence). Between the trimmed V and J ends, which lost 1 base and 0 bases, there was a span of 12 bases. This CDR3 has 15 residues. The CDR3 region has the DNA TGCAGTGCTAGAGGGCCCGACTCTTTGAACACTGAAGCTTTCTTT. It codes for CSARGPDSLNTEAFF.

This clonotype was detected a few times. The genes are TRBV11-2 and TRBJ2-7; D could derive from TRBD1 or TRBD2 (5 bases each). V was cut by 8 bases and J by 0 bases, with 23 bases left in between. Germline V gives CDR1 SGHAT, CDR2 FQNNGV. The CDR3 is made up of 17 amino acids. CDR3 amino acids: CASSRGPPGTTSYEQYF. CDR3 DNA: TGTGCCAGCTCAAGGGGCCCCCCCGGGACCACCTCCTACGAGCAGTACTTC. The complete variable domain, with remaining parts taken from reference TRBV11-2 and TRBJ2-7, reads EAGVAQSPRYKIIEKRQSVAFWCNPISGHATLYWYQQILGQGPKLLIQFQNNGVVDDSQLPKDRFSAERLKGVDSTLKIQPAKLEDSAVYLCASSRGPPGTTSYEQYFGPGTRLTVT.

This clonotype has at least ten counts. The rearrangement uses TRBV7-8 and TRBJ2-2; 7 bases are shared with TRBD1. The length of the CDR3 is 15 residues. V lost 6 bases and J lost 5; bases outside the gene matches: 9. Germline V gene sequence: CDR1 SGHVS, CDR2 FQNEAQ. This chain's CDR3 is CASRRDRVGTGELFF. CDR3 DNA: TGTGCCAGCAGGCGAGACAGGGTGGGAACCGGGGAGCTGTTTTTT.

This clonotype was seen many times. The J gene is TRBJ1-3, the V gene TRBV20-1, with a tentative D call TRBD1 (5 bases). The V gene lost 6 bases and the J gene lost 2 bases, with 14 bases spanning the gap. Germline CDR1 and CDR2: DFQATT and SNEGSKA (reference sequence). The CDR3 is made up of 14 amino acids. The CDR3 loop reads CSADLRGAGNTIYF. DNA for the CDR3: TGCAGTGCAGACCTTAGAGGGGCTGGAAACACCATATATTTT.

The chain carries TRBV7-9 and TRBJ1-6; 7 bases line up with TRBD1. This CDR3 is 15 amino acids long. CDR1 is SEHNR and CDR2 is FQNEAQ in the germline V gene (reference sequence). The V gene end was trimmed by 5 bases and the J gene end by 7 bases; junction bases not matched to a gene: 8. CDR3 in DNA: TGTGCCAGCAGCAGATCCGGGACAGCGAATTCACCCCTCCACTTT. Its protein product is CASSRSGTANSPLHF. Complete variable domain (other parts from reference TRBV7-9 and TRBJ1-6): DTGVSQNPRHKITKRGQNVTFRCDPISEHNRLYWYRQTLGQGPEFLTYFQNEAQLEKSRLLSDRFSAERPKGSFSTLEIQRTEQGDSAMYLCASSRSGTANSPLHFGNGTRLTVT.